This record covers a single T cell receptor (beta chain). This sample stems from a study of shared clonotypes between healthy human individuals. The V and J ends lost 3 bases and 8 bases respectively, with 14 bases between them. There are 14 residues in the CDR3. Germline V gene lookup returns CDR1 SGHRS and CDR2 YFSETQ. Healthy HIV-negative adults without recent acute infections or vaccinations served as donors. Donors comprised only Caucasian adults living in Nashville, Tennessee. The protocol was immunoSEQ multiplex PCR, while the TCRdb copy is restricted to in-frame clones and leaves out a portion. The table records about 450,000 clones, 70% to 80% of them present only once.

The sequenced sample consisted of PBMCs. The V gene is TRBV5-1, the J gene TRBJ1-4; no firm D call. This receptor was obtained from a woman aged 40-49 years in good health. Some clones in this sample may be carry-over from other donors' samples. CDR3 loop: CASSSGVGEEKLFF. Here the CDR3 DNA reads TGCGCCAGCAGCTCAGGAGTTGGGGAGGAAAAACTGTTTTTT.